The 26 T cell receptor beta chains below come from one sample, sequenced in a study of blood T cell repertoires in COVID-19. Profiled with immunoSEQ multiplex PCR; TCRdb holds only in-frame clones, not every one. Here the sample spans 90,000 or so clones, approximately 86% being singletons. Material: peripheral blood. The receptors here all came from an elderly man with active or convalescent COVID-19.

The rearrangement uses TRBV7-3 and TRBJ2-3; 10 bases map to TRBD2. Looked up from germline, CDR1 is SGHTA and CDR2 is FQGTGA. This CDR3 spans 18 amino acids. V gave up 5 bases and J gave up 0 bases; unmatched junction bases: 11. The CDR3: CASSRGFTSGKSTDTQYF. The DNA of the CDR3 is TGTGCCAGCAGCCGGGGGTTTACTAGCGGGAAAAGCACAGATACGCAGTATTTT.

This clone was counted between two and nine times. J is TRBJ1-6 and V is TRBV30, with 8 bases lining up with TRBD1. This CDR3 spans 13 amino acids. V shed 5 bases, J shed 8 bases, and the junction held 5 bases outside the gene matches. Germline V gene data show CDR1 as GTSNPN and CDR2 as SVGIG (reference sequence). In nucleotides, the CDR3 is TGTGCCTGGGACAGGGGAATGGATTCACCCCTCCACTTT. Residues: CAWDRGMDSPLHF.

CDR3: CASRAGWASGRVYNEQFF. CDR3 sequence (DNA): TGTGCCAGCAGGGCCGGTTGGGCTAGCGGGAGAGTTTACAATGAGCAGTTCTTC. The chain couples TRBV7-9 to TRBJ2-1; 10 bases align to TRBD2. Germline V CDR1 and CDR2: SEHNR, FQNEAQ (reference sequence). This CDR3 is built from 18 residues. After removal of 6 bases from V and 4 bases from J, the junction contained 15 bases not matched to a gene.

The chain joins TRBV19 to TRBJ2-6; perhaps TRBD2 as D (6 bases). The CDR3 has 17 residues. The V end lost 5 bases, the J end lost 0 bases, and 14 bases lay between the germline ends. The germline V gene encodes CDR1 LNHDA and CDR2 SQIVND (reference sequence). CDR3 in DNA: TGTGCCAGTAGTTTCACTAGCCGCCGCTCTGGGGCCAACGTCCTGACTTTC. This sequence encodes CASSFTSRRSGANVLTF.

This chain uses TRBV11-2 with TRBJ1-5; 7 bases match TRBD1. Trimming removed 4 bases from V and 3 bases from J; junction bases left unmatched: 3. This CDR3 comprises 14 residues. Germline V gene data show CDR1 as SGHAT and CDR2 as FQNNGV. DNA of the CDR3: TGTGCCAGCAGCTCGGGACAGTTCAATCAGCCCCAGCATTTT. Residues: CASSSGQFNQPQHF.

Comment on this clone: At one of its ends the junction is not consistent with the germline gene, which may arise from a read error. The genes are TRBV7-9 and TRBJ1-1; D call uncertain. This CDR3 is 13 amino acids long. Germline V CDR1 and CDR2: SEHNR, FQNEAQ (reference sequence). Here the CDR3 DNA reads TGTGCCAGCAGCTTACAGGTGAACACCGAAGCTTTCTTT. Amino acid sequence: CASSLQVNTEAFF.

CDR3 protein: CASRPGQGYEQYF. The DNA of the CDR3 is TGTGCCAGCAGACCGGGACAGGGCTACGAGCAGTACTTC. The J gene is TRBJ2-7, the V gene TRBV6-6; TRBD1 aligns across 9 bases. CDR1 MNHNY and CDR2 SVGAGI come from the germline V gene (reference sequence). V shed 6 bases and J 3 bases; nucleotides not matched to a gene: 3. This CDR3 has 13 amino acids.

The V call is TRBV4-1, the J call TRBJ2-7; no reliable D call. Germline values: CDR1 MGHRA, CDR2 YSYEKL. The CDR3 extends over 15 amino acids. Deletions cut 0 bases from V and 2 bases from J, with 11 bases between. The CDR3 DNA reads as TGCGCCAGCAGCCAAGATCTCTACGGTCCCTACGAGCAGTACTTC. Its protein product is CASSQDLYGPYEQYF.

This clone was counted once. The chain recombines TRBV5-3 with TRBJ2-7; a weak D match, TRBD2 (6 bases). TRBV5-3 is identified as an open reading frame with a role that is uncertain. V was pared by 0 bases and J by 3 bases, with 22 bases between. The CDR3 spans 18 residues. CDR3: CARSLGLSAGLGNYEQYF. CDR3 bases: TGTGCCAGAAGCTTGGGGCTATCGGCGGGATTAGGAAACTACGAGCAGTACTTC.

This rearrangement joins TRBV11-2 to TRBJ2-7, with 9 nucleotides matching TRBD2. CDR3 size: 16 residues. V gave up 5 bases and J gave up 2 bases; unmatched junction bases: 10. In germline, CDR1 is SGHAT, CDR2 FQNNGV. The CDR3 bases are TGTGCCAGCAGCGGACGCGGCGGGAGGGACACCTACGAGCAGTACTTC. As protein: CASSGRGGRDTYEQYF.

The genes are TRBV27 and TRBJ1-2; weak D call: TRBD1 (6 bases). The germline V gene encodes CDR1 MNHEY and CDR2 SMNVEV (reference sequence). The CDR3 is made up of 14 amino acids. Trimming took 5 bases from V and 4 from J, leaving 14 bases between them. The CDR3 here is CASSRQQGAYGYTF. CDR3 coding DNA: TGTGCCAGCAGTAGACAACAGGGAGCCTATGGCTACACCTTC.

The chain joins TRBV15 to TRBJ2-5; 9 bases are a match to TRBD1. CDR3 length: 15 residues. V shed 4 bases, J shed 4 bases, and the junction held 7 bases outside the gene matches. Germline loops: CDR1 LNHNV, CDR2 YYDKDF (reference sequence). The CDR3 region is CATSKAPTGGETQYF. CDR3 bases: TGTGCCACCAGCAAAGCCCCGACAGGGGGAGAGACCCAGTACTTC.

The V call is TRBV19, the J call TRBJ2-2; D unresolved. With 2 bases removed from V and 5 bases from J, the gap between germline ends came to 9 bases. The CDR3 has 14 residues. Germline V CDR1 and CDR2: LNHDA, SQIVND (reference sequence). CDR3 amino acids: CASSISWRTGELFF. CDR3 in DNA: TGTGCCAGTAGTATATCGTGGAGAACCGGGGAGCTGTTTTTT.

V gene TRBV2 combines with J gene TRBJ2-7, with D perhaps matching TRBD1 (6 bases). This CDR3 is built from 15 residues. Trimming pared 0 bases from V and 3 bases from J, leaving 12 bases between. Looked up from germline, CDR1 is SNHLY and CDR2 is FYNNEI. The CDR3 coding sequence is TGTGCCAGCAGTGAAGCTCGAAGGGGGAGCTACGAGCAGTACTTC. This encodes CASSEARRGSYEQYF.

The V gene is TRBV10-3, the J gene TRBJ2-1, with 13 bases lining up with TRBD2. V was pared by 6 bases and J by 7 bases, with 12 bases of the junction left unmatched. This CDR3 is 17 amino acids long. In germline, CDR1 is ENHRY, CDR2 SYGVKD. CDR3 sequence: CAIRSIGTSGTRNEQFF. The CDR3 bases are TGTGCCATCAGGTCTATAGGGACTAGCGGGACGAGGAATGAGCAGTTCTTC.

The CDR3 loop is CASSRPSGYTGELFF. The CDR3 region has the DNA TGTGCCAGCAGTCGACCTAGCGGATACACCGGGGAGCTGTTTTTT. This chain joins TRBV11-2 and TRBJ2-2; 7 bases agree with TRBD2. The trim removed 6 bases at V and 3 bases at J, leaving 7 bases unmatched. The germline V gene has CDR1 SGHAT and CDR2 FQNNGV. The CDR3 extends over 15 amino acids.

The chain combines TRBV7-3 with TRBJ2-5; 12 bases map to TRBD2. CDR3 length: 16 amino acids. The trim removed 2 bases at V and 4 bases at J, leaving 5 bases unmatched. Germline V gene sequence: CDR1 SGHTA, CDR2 FQGTGA. The CDR3 coding sequence is TGTGCCAGCAGCTTAGGGCTAGCGGGAGGGTCAGAGACCCAGTACTTC. Its translation: CASSLGLAGGSETQYF.

J is TRBJ2-7 and V is TRBV7-2, with 9 nucleotides matching TRBD1. The CDR3 extends over 14 amino acids. Germline values: CDR1 SGHTA, CDR2 FQGNSA. With V trimmed by 5 bases and J by 5 bases, 7 bases remained unmatched. The CDR3 DNA sequence: TGTGCCAGCAGCCCCGGGACAGGGAAACACGAGCAGTACTTC. This codes for CASSPGTGKHEQYF.

The V call is TRBV21-1, the J call TRBJ1-5; the table's D call TRBD1 went unverified against the DNA. TRBV21-1 is listed as a pseudogene. This CDR3 region has 19 residues. The CDR3 protein is CASSKGGDVGQGKSQPQHF. The CDR3 coding sequence is TGTGCCAGCAGCAAAGGAGGGGACGTAGGACAGGGTAAGAGTCAGCCCCAGCATTTT.

This chain uses TRBV29-1 with TRBJ2-5; 7 bases map to TRBD2. The germline CDR1 and CDR2 sequences are SQVTM and ANQGSEA. V lost 4 bases, J lost 5 bases, and 10 bases stayed unmatched. The CDR3 has 14 amino acids. CDR3 coding DNA: TGCAGCGTTGTTGTAGCGGGTCCCGGGGAGACCCAGTACTTC. Translating it yields CSVVVAGPGETQYF.

The chain carries TRBV11-2 and TRBJ2-3, with TRBD1 matching 10 bases. The CDR3 sequence is 16 residues long. Germline V gene data show CDR1 as SGHAT and CDR2 as FQNNGV. V lost 2 bases to trimming and J lost 0 bases; unmatched junction nucleotides: 2. The CDR3 DNA reads TGTGCCAGCAGCTTAAGACAGGGGGCAAGCACAGATACGCAGTATTTT. The encoded protein is CASSLRQGASTDTQYF.

The chain uses TRBV6-5 and TRBJ2-7; D ambiguous. In germline, CDR1 is MNHEY, CDR2 SVGAGI. Trimming took 6 bases from V and 3 from J, leaving 12 bases between them. CDR3 length: 13 residues. The CDR3 sequence: CASRSGENYEQYF. The CDR3, as DNA: TGTGCCAGCAGAAGTGGAGAGAACTACGAGCAGTACTTC.

The V and J genes are TRBV7-2 and TRBJ2-2, with D uncertain. Germline values: CDR1 SGHTA, CDR2 FQGNSA. Trimming shortened V by 1 base and J by 2 bases, and 14 bases separated the two germline ends. The length of the CDR3 is 17 residues. Here the CDR3 reads CASSLVSGSGNTGELFF. The CDR3 region has the DNA TGTGCCAGCAGCTTAGTCAGTGGATCAGGAAACACCGGGGAGCTGTTTTTT.

The V gene is TRBV9, the J gene TRBJ2-5; 7 bases align to TRBD2. Germline V gene sequence: CDR1 SGDLS, CDR2 YYNGEE. The CDR3 spans 15 residues. Trimming removed 0 bases from V and 5 bases from J; junction bases left unmatched: 7. The CDR3 spells CASSVVGRAYETQYF. In DNA form, the CDR3 reads TGTGCCAGCAGCGTAGTGGGGAGGGCCTATGAGACCCAGTACTTC.

This clone has more than one count but fewer than ten. V and J are TRBV29-1 and TRBJ2-7, with 8 bases matching TRBD2. This CDR3 is 15 amino acids long. Looked up from germline, CDR1 is SQVTM and CDR2 is ANQGSEA. With 6 bases clipped from V and 7 bases from J, the junction kept 17 bases outside the gene matches. CDR3 amino acids: CSVGLAPNTGVEQYF. CDR3 DNA sequence: TGCAGCGTAGGACTAGCCCCCAATACGGGAGTTGAGCAGTACTTC.

The chain links TRBV6-2 or TRBV6-3 to TRBJ2-1; D may be TRBD2 (5 bases). Trimming removed 5 bases from V and 9 bases from J, with 11 bases in between. Germline V gene data show CDR1 as MNHEY and CDR2 as SVGEGT. The CDR3 extends over 12 amino acids. CDR3 DNA: TGTGCCAGCAGTCGGGGATTGAGTGAGCAGTTCTTC. This sequence encodes CASSRGLSEQFF.